The rows below give T cell receptor beta chains drawn from one sample of a study of cytomegalovirus exposure and HLA in healthy donors. Here immunoSEQ multiplex PCR was the method, and the copy in TCRdb shows in-frame clones only, minus some. The sample gives a few hundred thousand clones, over 80% of which show up once; roughly 10% is in the top ten. Sequencing was performed on PBMCs. Receptors originate from a woman aged 50 to 65 in good health and CMV-seropositive. Both conserved end residues are part of each CDR3. Each record gives: V gene, D gene, CDR3 protein. D genes are given only for firm matches.

TRBV7-3 TRBD1 CASSFSGGIGTEAFF
TRBV10-3 NA CAISEGRDYGYTF
TRBV7-9 NA CASSSWTDNEKLFF
TRBV29-1 NA CSVGTPLYGYTF
TRBV11-2 NA CASSYSSYNSPLHF
TRBV7-3 NA CASSLTPIGTGELFF
TRBV9 NA CASSVATGVAYEQYF
TRBV13 NA CASSLSSRVRGYTF
TRBV7-9 TRBD2 CASSLSLAGPNTGELFF
TRBV5-4 NA CASSYRQGGRDEQYF
TRBV5-1 TRBD1 CASSFDRGFYSPLHF
TRBV4-3 TRBD1 CASSQDLRAAGTANTEAFF
TRBV13 NA CASSYWTNLSAFF
TRBV7-8 NA CASSFNSLETQYF
TRBV19 NA CASSIVRASNQPQHF
TRBV28 NA CASSFDPVITNQPQHF
TRBV7-9 NA CASSLAGAPEQYF
TRBV9 TRBD1 CASSHFQGASGEAFF
TRBV5-1 TRBD1 CASSRLQGAGGYTF
TRBV5-6 NA CASSSGLNTEAFF
TRBV4-3 NA CASSQVQGATDTQYF
TRBV5-1 TRBD1 CASSWDRRSYEQYF
TRBV28 NA CASSLGTTGYLIDQPQHF
TRBV2 TRBD1 CASSEGQGENGYTF
TRBV18 NA CASSPPVGEEETQYF
TRBV19 NA CASSIGQGGYEQYF
TRBV2 NA CASSRGLSSGNTIYF
TRBV15 NA CATSRVGTGDSNQPQHF
TRBV6-1 TRBD1 CASREQGAVISGELFF
TRBV27 NA CASSFAHHQPQHF
TRBV6-5 NA CASSASGNNYEQYF
TRBV27 NA CASSLSLQLSNEKLFF
TRBV7-3 TRBD1 CASSFSGQAEAFF
TRBV7-2 NA CASSLQGPEDRVQHF
TRBV9 TRBD2 CASSVSGERTDTQYF
TRBV7-6 NA CASSLAFADIEVTYNEQFF
TRBV19 NA CASSAILGNTIYF
TRBV6-5 NA CASSYSRGHNYGYTF
TRBV4-1 NA CASSRGGAYGYTF
TRBV2 NA CASSKRALGGEGTEAFF
TRBV7-9 TRBD1 CASSLETDRYEQYF
TRBV7-9 NA CASSLARVFDYGYTF
TRBV5-1 TRBD1 CASSSDRGNGYTF
TRBV6-5 TRBD1 CASSGQGNSPLHF
TRBV2 NA CASSVSLLGLGASPLHF
TRBV15 TRBD2 CATSRDRGGGVVETQYF
TRBV30 TRBD1 CAWSKGADTEAFF
TRBV10-3 NA CAISKGAQGTYEQYF
TRBV6-5 NA CASSYSSGGIAFF
TRBV9 NA CASSPSGTGETQYF